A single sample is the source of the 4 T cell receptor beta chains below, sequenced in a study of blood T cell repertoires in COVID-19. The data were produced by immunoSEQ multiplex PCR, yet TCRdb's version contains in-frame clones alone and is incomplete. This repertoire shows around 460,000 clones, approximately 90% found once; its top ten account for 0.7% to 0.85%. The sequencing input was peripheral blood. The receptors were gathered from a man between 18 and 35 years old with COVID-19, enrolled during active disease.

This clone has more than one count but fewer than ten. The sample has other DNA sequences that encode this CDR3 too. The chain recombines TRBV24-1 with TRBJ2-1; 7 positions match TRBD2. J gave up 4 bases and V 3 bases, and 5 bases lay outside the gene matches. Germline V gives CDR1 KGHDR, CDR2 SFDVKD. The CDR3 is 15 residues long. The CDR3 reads CATSDAGGRYNEQFF. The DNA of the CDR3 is TGTGCCACCAGTGATGCCGGGGGGAGATACAATGAGCAGTTCTTC.

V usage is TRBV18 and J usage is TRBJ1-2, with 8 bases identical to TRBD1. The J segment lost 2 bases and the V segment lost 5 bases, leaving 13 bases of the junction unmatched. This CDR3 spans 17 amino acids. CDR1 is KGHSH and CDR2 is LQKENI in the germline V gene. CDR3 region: CASSSNLQGGLNYGYTF. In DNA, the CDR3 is TGTGCCAGCTCATCCAACCTACAGGGGGGTTTAAACTATGGCTACACCTTC.

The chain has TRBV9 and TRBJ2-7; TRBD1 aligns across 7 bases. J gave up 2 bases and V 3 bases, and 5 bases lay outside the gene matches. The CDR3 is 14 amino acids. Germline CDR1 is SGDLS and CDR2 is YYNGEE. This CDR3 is CASSGSGTAYEQYF. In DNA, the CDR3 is TGTGCCAGCAGCGGATCCGGGACAGCCTACGAGCAGTACTTC.

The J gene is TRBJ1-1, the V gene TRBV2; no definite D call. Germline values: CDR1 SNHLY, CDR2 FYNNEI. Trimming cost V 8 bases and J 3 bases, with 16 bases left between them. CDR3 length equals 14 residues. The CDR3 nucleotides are TGTGCCAGCGGCCCCGCGGTAGGATACACTGAAGCTTTCTTT. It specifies CASGPAVGYTEAFF.